What follows are 15 T cell receptor beta chains derived from one specimen sequenced in a study of T cell changes during pregnancy in multiple sclerosis. Produced via immunoSEQ multiplex PCR; TCRdb's table is partial and in-frame only. The table shows 34,000 or so clones, with approximately 91% occurring only once. Sequenced here: peripheral blood, sampled in the second trimester of pregnancy. These receptors originate from a female donor in good health, enrolled as a control in a pregnancy study.

The J gene is TRBJ1-4, the V gene TRBV6-6; D perhaps matches TRBD1 (6 bases). Germline V gene sequence: CDR1 MNHNY, CDR2 SVGAGI (reference sequence). CDR3 size: 14 residues. Between the trimmed V and J ends, which lost 6 bases and 7 bases, there was a span of 15 bases. The DNA of the CDR3 is TGTGCCAGCAGCCTGCGGGGGCAGGGTGAAAAACTGTTTTTT. Translated: CASSLRGQGEKLFF.

The V gene is TRBV12-5, the J gene TRBJ2-5; perhaps TRBD2 as D (7 bases). CDR1 and CDR2 from the germline V gene are LGHNT and FRNRAP. The CDR3 covers 18 residues. V was clipped by 2 bases and J by 3 bases, with 22 bases between them. The CDR3 DNA sequence: TGTGCTAGTGGTTTGTCACTGCGGGAGAGGGGGGGGGAAGAGACCCAGTACTTC. Protein: CASGLSLRERGGEETQYF.

The chain employs TRBV4-3 and TRBJ2-7; the match to TRBD1 covers 11 bases. J lost 7 bases, V lost 3 bases, and 5 bases had no gene match. Germline CDR1 reads LGHNA; CDR2 reads YSLEER. The CDR3 contains 14 residues. The CDR3 nucleotides are TGCGCCAGCAGCCAGGCCGGGACAGGGGGTGAGCAGTACTTC. Its protein is CASSQAGTGGEQYF.

V is TRBV5-1 and J is TRBJ1-1, with D possibly being TRBD1 (6 bases). CDR1 is SGHRS and CDR2 is YFSETQ in the germline V gene. The V end lost 4 bases, the J end lost 0 bases, and 13 bases lay between the germline ends. There are 15 residues in the CDR3. CDR3 loop: CASSPLDSLNTEAFF. The CDR3, as DNA: TGCGCCAGCAGCCCCCTGGACAGTCTGAACACTGAAGCTTTCTTT.

The chain uses TRBV11-3 and TRBJ2-1; a possible D gene is TRBD2 (5 bases). From germline, CDR1 is SGHNT and CDR2 YENEEA. This CDR3 contains 15 residues. V was clipped by 5 bases and J by 0 bases, with 11 bases between them. The CDR3 loop reads CASSPTISSYNEQFF. The CDR3 DNA follows: TGTGCCAGCAGCCCGACTATCAGCTCCTACAATGAGCAGTTCTTC. Full variable domain (missing parts from reference TRBV11-3 and TRBJ2-1): EAGVVQSPRYKIIEKKQPVAFWCNPISGHNTLYWYLQNLGQGPELLIRYENEEAVDDSQLPKDRFSAERLKGVDSTLKIQPAELGDSAVYLCASSPTISSYNEQFFGPGTRLTVL.

V usage is TRBV20-1 and J usage is TRBJ2-3; D is undetermined. This CDR3 comprises 11 residues. Germline CDR1 and CDR2: DFQATT and SNEGSKA (reference sequence). Trimming stripped 6 bases from V and 2 bases from J, with 6 bases between. CDR3 residues: CSADFTDTQYF. For the CDR3, the DNA is TGCAGTGCCGACTTCACAGATACGCAGTATTTT.

This chain links TRBV10-3 with TRBJ1-2; maybe TRBD1 (6 bases). Trimming shortened V by 2 bases and J by 2 bases, and 15 bases separated the two germline ends. Germline CDR1 and CDR2: ENHRY and SYGVKD. CDR3 length equals 16 residues. The CDR3 DNA reads TGTGCCATCAGTGAGAGCCCGGGACACACCAACTATGGCTACACCTTC. This encodes CAISESPGHTNYGYTF.

The chain employs TRBV19 and TRBJ2-3; 9 bases map to TRBD2. V shed 5 bases, J shed 0 bases, and the junction held 3 bases outside the gene matches. The CDR3 totals 15 residues. CDR1 and CDR2 from the germline V gene are LNHDA and SQIVND (reference sequence). The CDR3 is CASSLGLASTDTQYF. As DNA, the CDR3 is TGTGCCAGTAGTCTGGGACTAGCTAGCACAGATACGCAGTATTTT.

The chain employs TRBV6-1 and TRBJ2-1, with TRBD2 matching over 7 bases. The V segment lost 4 bases and the J segment 0 bases; nucleotides outside the gene matches: 3. Germline V gene data show CDR1 as MNHNS and CDR2 as SASEGT. The CDR3 loop spans 15 amino acids. CDR3 nucleotide sequence: TGTGCCAGCAGTGCACTAGCGATCTCCTACAATGAGCAGTTCTTC. This codes for CASSALAISYNEQFF.

The chain carries TRBV11-2 and TRBJ2-5, with D unclear. V lost 4 bases, J lost 3 bases, and 12 bases lay in between. The CDR3 runs 14 residues. Looked up from germline, CDR1 is SGHAT and CDR2 is FQNNGV. CDR3: CASSSVTYEETQYF. CDR3 sequence (DNA): TGTGCCAGCAGCTCGGTTACTTACGAAGAGACCCAGTACTTC.

This clone was seen only a few times. V gene TRBV10-3 combines with J gene TRBJ1-1, with D uncertain. CDR1 and CDR2 (germline): ENHRY, SYGVKD. The CDR3 spans 13 residues. The V and J ends lost 3 bases and 4 bases respectively, with 9 bases between them. Here the CDR3 reads CAISESETTEAFF. CDR3 coding DNA: TGTGCCATCAGTGAATCGGAGACCACTGAAGCTTTCTTT.

The genes are TRBV5-1 and TRBJ2-7; 8 bases fit TRBD2. J gave up 1 base and V 3 bases, and 6 bases lay outside the gene matches. Germline loops: CDR1 SGHRS, CDR2 YFSETQ. This CDR3 has 15 amino acids. This CDR3 is CASSSGGGPSYEQYF. CDR3 coding DNA: TGCGCCAGCAGCTCCGGCGGGGGGCCTTCCTACGAGCAGTACTTC.

CDR3 DNA sequence: TGTGCCAGCAGCCAAGTTCCTGGTCTCTGGGGGGGTCATGAGCAGTTCTTC. Amino acid sequence: CASSQVPGLWGGHEQFF. The chain combines TRBV14 with TRBJ2-1; 7 bases fit TRBD2. The CDR3 is 17 amino acids. The germline V gene has CDR1 SGHDN and CDR2 FVKESK. V gave up 1 base and J gave up 8 bases; unmatched junction bases: 14.

The chain carries TRBV9 and TRBJ1-3; tentatively, D is TRBD1 (6 bases). The V gene lost 4 bases and the J gene lost 4 bases, with 15 bases spanning the gap. The CDR3 is 15 residues long. CDR1 and CDR2 (germline): SGDLS, YYNGEE. The CDR3 coding sequence is TGTGCCAGCAGCACCGAAGGGAGGGGGGGAAACACCATATATTTT. It yields the protein CASSTEGRGGNTIYF.

The table lists this clone with a count of one. This sequence joins TRBV27 and TRBJ1-4; 10 nucleotides match TRBD1. Germline assignment: CDR1 MNHEY and CDR2 SMNVEV (reference sequence). The CDR3 spans 16 residues. After removal of 8 bases from V and 8 bases from J, the junction contained 14 bases not matched to a gene. The CDR3 sequence is CASGRMGTGEIEKLFF. In DNA, the CDR3 is TGTGCCAGCGGTAGAATGGGGACAGGGGAAATCGAAAAACTGTTTTTT. The full variable domain, in which reference TRBV27 and TRBJ1-4 provide the parts outside the CDR3, is EAQVTQNPRYLITVTGKKLTVTCSQNMNHEYMSWYRQDPGLGLRQIYYSMNVEVTDKGDVPEGYKVSRKEKRNFPLILESPSPNQTSLYFCASGRMGTGEIEKLFFGSGTQLSVL.